Listed here are 8 T cell receptor beta chains from one sample, sequenced in a study of T-cell reconstitution after alpha-beta-depleted transplantation in children. Unique molecular identifiers were incorporated into the prepared TCRbeta library. MiXCR, run by TCRdb on the PCR reads, gives a single entry per CDR3 protein. The table includes about 980,000 distinct CDR3 sequences, about 26% detected once. Specimen: PBMCs, mostly from graft donor cells, collected 360 days after TCRalphabeta/CD19-depleted stem cell transplant. Every receptor here comes from a boy in the first two years of life who had a stem cell transplant for SCID, so the T cells may come from the graft donor.

The V gene is TRBV28, the J gene TRBJ1-4; 7 bases align to TRBD1. Per the germline V gene, CDR1 is MDHEN and CDR2 is SYDVKM. Trimming cost V 8 bases and J 8 bases; bases outside gene matches: 11. This CDR3 region has 14 residues. The CDR3 sequence: CASQPGGRYEKLFF. Written as DNA, the CDR3 is TGTGCCAGCCAACCAGGGGGGAGATACGAAAAACTGTTTTTT.

V gene TRBV12-3 or TRBV12-4 combines with J gene TRBJ1-4; D is possibly TRBD1 (5 bases). V shed 4 bases and J shed 8 bases, with 14 bases lying between them. This CDR3 contains 14 residues. In DNA, the CDR3 is TGTGCCAGCAGTTCCCCAGGGTTTGACGAAAAACTGTTTTTT. Amino acids: CASSSPGFDEKLFF.

V and J are TRBV12-3 or TRBV12-4 and TRBJ2-5, with D tentatively TRBD2 (6 bases). With 6 bases removed from V and 2 bases from J, the gap between germline ends came to 19 bases. This CDR3 is 16 amino acids long. CDR3 region: CASSPYGRDSQETQYF. CDR3 nucleotides: TGTGCCAGCAGCCCCTATGGTCGGGACTCTCAAGAGACCCAGTACTTC.

CDR3 bases: TGTGCCAGCAGTTTAGGTAGCAGGTGGGAAGAGACCCAGTACTTC. The encoded protein is CASSLGSRWEETQYF. The genes are TRBV12-3 or TRBV12-4 and TRBJ2-5; no definite D call. Trimming shortened V by 1 base and J by 3 bases, and 12 bases separated the two germline ends. The CDR3 extends over 15 amino acids.

V usage is TRBV27 and J usage is TRBJ2-7, with TRBD1 identical over 11 bases. The CDR3 runs to 18 residues. The trim removed 5 bases at V and 2 bases at J, leaving 14 bases unmatched. Per the germline V gene, CDR1 is MNHEY and CDR2 is SMNVEV (reference sequence). The CDR3 nucleotides are TGTGCCAGCAGTCCCCCGGGACAGGGGGTTAGGGGGGCCTACGAGCAGTACTTC. It codes for CASSPPGQGVRGAYEQYF.

J is TRBJ1-2 and V is TRBV20-1, with 10 bases lining up with TRBD1. Trimming took 3 bases from V and 4 from J; bases not matched to a gene: 5. The CDR3 loop spans 14 amino acids. Germline V lookup: CDR1 DFQATT, CDR2 SNEGSKA (reference sequence). The CDR3 coding sequence is TGCAGTGCTAGGGACAGGGGGTCTCTCTATGGCTACACCTTC. Protein product: CSARDRGSLYGYTF.

This clonotype was found a few times. CDR3 sequence: CASSQDHYLLRGLGTDTQYF. Written as DNA, the CDR3 is TGCGCCAGCAGCCAAGATCACTATCTTCTCAGGGGATTGGGCACAGATACGCAGTATTTT. The chain links TRBV4-3 to TRBJ2-3; maybe TRBD1 (6 bases). Trimming left V 0 bases short and J 1 base short, with 23 bases between. Germline V lookup: CDR1 LGHNA, CDR2 YSLEER. This CDR3 has 20 amino acids.

This chain joins TRBV11-1 and TRBJ2-7; D is possibly TRBD2 (7 bases). The CDR3 totals 13 residues. CDR1 is SGHAT, CDR2 FQDESV, per germline (reference sequence). Trimming left V 4 bases short and J 6 bases short, with 13 bases between. CDR3 sequence: CASSSGGRTEQYF. The CDR3 DNA is TGTGCCAGCAGCTCCGGGGGGCGGACCGAGCAGTACTTC. The full variable domain, with the rest looked up from reference TRBV11-1 and TRBJ2-7, is EAEVAQSPRYKITEKSQAVAFWCDPISGHATLYWYRQILGQGPELLVQFQDESVVDDSQLPKDRFSAERLKGVDSTLKIQPAELGDSAMYLCASSSGGRTEQYFGPGTRLTVT.